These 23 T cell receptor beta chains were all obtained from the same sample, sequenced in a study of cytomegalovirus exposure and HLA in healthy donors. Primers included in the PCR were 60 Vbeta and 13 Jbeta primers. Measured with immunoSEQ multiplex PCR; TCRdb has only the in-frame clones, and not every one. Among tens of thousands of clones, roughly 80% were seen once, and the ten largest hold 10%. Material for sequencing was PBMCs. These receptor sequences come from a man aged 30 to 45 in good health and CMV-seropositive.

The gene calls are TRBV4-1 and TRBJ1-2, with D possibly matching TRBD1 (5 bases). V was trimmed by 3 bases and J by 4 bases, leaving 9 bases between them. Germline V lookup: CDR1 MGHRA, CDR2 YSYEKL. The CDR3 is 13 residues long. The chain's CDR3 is CASSQVRAYGYTF. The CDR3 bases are TGCGCCAGCAGCCAGGTCAGGGCCTATGGCTACACCTTC.

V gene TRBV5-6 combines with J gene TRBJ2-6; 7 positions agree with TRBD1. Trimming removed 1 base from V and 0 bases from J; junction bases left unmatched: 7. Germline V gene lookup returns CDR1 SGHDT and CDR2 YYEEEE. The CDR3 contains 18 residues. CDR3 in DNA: TGTGCCAGCAGCTTGAGTAAGGGACAGTTCTCTGGGGCCAACGTCCTGACTTTC. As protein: CASSLSKGQFSGANVLTF.

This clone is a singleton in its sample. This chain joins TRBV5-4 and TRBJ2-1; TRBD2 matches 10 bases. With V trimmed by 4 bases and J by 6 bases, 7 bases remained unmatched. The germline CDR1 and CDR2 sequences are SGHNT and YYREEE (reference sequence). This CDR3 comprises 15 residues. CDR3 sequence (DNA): TGTGCCAGCAGCCCTGGAGGACTAGCGGCCAATGAGCAGTTCTTC. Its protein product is CASSPGGLAANEQFF.

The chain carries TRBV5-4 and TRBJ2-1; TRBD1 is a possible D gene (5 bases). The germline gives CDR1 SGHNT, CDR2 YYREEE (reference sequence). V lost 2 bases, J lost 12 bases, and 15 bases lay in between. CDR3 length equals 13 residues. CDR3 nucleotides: TGTGCCAGCAGCTTAGGGGCTGAGGCTTGGCAGTTCTTC. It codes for CASSLGAEAWQFF.

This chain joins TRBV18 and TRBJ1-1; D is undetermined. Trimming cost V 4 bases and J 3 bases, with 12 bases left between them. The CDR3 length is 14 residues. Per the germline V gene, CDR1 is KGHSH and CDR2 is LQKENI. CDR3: CASSLTEYDTEAFF. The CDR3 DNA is TGTGCCAGCTCACTTACAGAATACGACACTGAAGCTTTCTTT.

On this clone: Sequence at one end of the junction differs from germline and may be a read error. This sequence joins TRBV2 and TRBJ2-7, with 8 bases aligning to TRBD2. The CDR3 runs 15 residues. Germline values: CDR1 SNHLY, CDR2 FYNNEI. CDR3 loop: CASSDPSGGSYKQYF. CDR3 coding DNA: TGTGCCAGCAGTGACCCCAGCGGGGGTTCCTACAAGCAGTACTTC.

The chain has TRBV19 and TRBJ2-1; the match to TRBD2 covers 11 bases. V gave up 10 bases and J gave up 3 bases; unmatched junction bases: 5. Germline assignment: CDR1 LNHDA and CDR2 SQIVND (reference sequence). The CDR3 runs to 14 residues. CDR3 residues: CATLAGGIYNEQFF. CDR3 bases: TGTGCCACCTTAGCGGGGGGGATCTACAATGAGCAGTTCTTC.

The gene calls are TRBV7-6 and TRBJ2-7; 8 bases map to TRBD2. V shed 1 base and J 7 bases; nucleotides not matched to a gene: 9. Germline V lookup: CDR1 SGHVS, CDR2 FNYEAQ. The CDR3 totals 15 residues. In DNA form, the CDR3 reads TGTGCCAGCAGCTTAGTGGAGGGGACTAGGGGGGAGCAGTACTTC. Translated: CASSLVEGTRGEQYF.

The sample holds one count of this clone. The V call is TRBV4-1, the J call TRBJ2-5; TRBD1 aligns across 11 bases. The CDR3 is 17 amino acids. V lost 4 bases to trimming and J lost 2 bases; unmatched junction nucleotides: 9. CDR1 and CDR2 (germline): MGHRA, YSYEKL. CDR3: CASSPERGQGVQETQYF. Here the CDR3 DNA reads TGCGCCAGCAGCCCCGAGCGGGGACAGGGGGTTCAAGAGACCCAGTACTTC.

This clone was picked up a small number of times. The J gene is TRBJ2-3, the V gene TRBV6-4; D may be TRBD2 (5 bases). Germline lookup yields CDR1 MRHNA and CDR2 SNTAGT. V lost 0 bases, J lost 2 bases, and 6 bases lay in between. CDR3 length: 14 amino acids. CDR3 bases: TGTGCCAGCAGTGACTCGCTAGCCACAGATACGCAGTATTTT. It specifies CASSDSLATDTQYF.

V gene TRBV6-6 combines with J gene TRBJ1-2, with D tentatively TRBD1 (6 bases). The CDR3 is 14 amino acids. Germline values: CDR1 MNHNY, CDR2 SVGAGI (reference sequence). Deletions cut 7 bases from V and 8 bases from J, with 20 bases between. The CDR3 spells CASTENQGSGGYTF. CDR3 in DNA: TGTGCCAGCACCGAAAACCAGGGGTCGGGCGGCTACACCTTC.

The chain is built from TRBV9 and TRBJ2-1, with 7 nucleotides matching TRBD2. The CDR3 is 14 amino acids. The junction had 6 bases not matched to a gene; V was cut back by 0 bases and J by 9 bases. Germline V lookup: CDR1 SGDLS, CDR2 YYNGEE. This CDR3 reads CASSVDGLGGEQFF. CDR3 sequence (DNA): TGTGCCAGCAGCGTAGACGGACTAGGTGGTGAGCAGTTCTTC.

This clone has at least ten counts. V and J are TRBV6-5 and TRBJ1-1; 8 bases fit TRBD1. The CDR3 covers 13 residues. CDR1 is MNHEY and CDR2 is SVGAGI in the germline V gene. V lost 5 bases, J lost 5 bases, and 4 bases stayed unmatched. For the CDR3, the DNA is TGTGCCAGCAGTCCCAGGGGGCCGACTGAAGCTTTCTTT. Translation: CASSPRGPTEAFF.

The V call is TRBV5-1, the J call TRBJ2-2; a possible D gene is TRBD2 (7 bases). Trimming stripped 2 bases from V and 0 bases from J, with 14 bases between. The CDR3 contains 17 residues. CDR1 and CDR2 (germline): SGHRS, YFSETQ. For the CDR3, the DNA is TGCGCCAGCAGCTTTCGAGGGGGGGCCGCGAACACCGGGGAGCTGTTTTTT. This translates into CASSFRGGAANTGELFF.

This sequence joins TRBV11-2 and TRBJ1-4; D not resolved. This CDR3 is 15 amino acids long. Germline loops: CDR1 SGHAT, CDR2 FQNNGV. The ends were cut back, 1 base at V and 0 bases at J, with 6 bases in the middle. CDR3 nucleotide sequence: TGTGCCAGCAGCTTAGGAGTTGCAACTAATGAAAAACTGTTTTTT. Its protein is CASSLGVATNEKLFF.

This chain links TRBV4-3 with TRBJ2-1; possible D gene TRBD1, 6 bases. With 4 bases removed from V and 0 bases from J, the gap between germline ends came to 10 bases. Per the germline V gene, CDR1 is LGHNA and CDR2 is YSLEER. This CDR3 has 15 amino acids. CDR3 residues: CASSRADSSYNEQFF. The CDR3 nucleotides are TGCGCCAGCAGCCGAGCGGACAGCTCCTACAATGAGCAGTTCTTC.

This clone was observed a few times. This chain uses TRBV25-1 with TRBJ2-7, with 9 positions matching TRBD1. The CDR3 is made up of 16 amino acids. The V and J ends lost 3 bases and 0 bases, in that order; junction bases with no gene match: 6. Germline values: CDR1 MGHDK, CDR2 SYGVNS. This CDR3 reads CASSERTGGFSYEQYF. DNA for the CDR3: TGTGCCAGCAGTGAGCGAACAGGGGGCTTCTCCTACGAGCAGTACTTC.

As DNA, the CDR3 is TGTGCCTGGAGTGCCCCCGGGACAGGGTCAAATTCACCCCTCCACTTT. Translated: CAWSAPGTGSNSPLHF. The chain is built from TRBV30 and TRBJ1-6; 9 bases fit TRBD1. The junction had 8 bases not matched to a gene; V was cut back by 1 base and J by 7 bases. Germline CDR1 GTSNPN, CDR2 SVGIG (reference sequence). This CDR3 region has 16 residues.

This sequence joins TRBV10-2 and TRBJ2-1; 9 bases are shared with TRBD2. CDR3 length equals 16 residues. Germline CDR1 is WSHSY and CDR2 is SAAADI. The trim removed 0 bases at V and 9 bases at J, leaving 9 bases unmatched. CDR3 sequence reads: CASSESWGGGVPEQFF. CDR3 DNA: TGCGCCAGCAGTGAGTCATGGGGCGGGGGGGTTCCTGAGCAGTTCTTC.

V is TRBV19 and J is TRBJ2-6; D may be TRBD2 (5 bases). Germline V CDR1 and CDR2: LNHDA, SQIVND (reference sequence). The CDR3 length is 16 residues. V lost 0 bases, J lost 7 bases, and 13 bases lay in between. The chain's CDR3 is CASSIDMGRGANVLTF. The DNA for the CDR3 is TGTGCCAGTAGTATAGATATGGGGAGAGGCGCCAACGTCCTGACTTTC.

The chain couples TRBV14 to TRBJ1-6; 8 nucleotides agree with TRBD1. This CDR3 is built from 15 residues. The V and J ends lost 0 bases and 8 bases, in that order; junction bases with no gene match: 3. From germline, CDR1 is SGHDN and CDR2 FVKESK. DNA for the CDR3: TGTGCCAGCAGCCAAGATGGACAGGGATATTCACCCCTCCACTTT. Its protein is CASSQDGQGYSPLHF.

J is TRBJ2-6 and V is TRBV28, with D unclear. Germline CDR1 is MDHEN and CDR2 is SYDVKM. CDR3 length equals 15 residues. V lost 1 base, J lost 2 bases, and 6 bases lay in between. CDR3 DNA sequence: TGTGCCAGCAGTTTATTCGGTACTGGGGCCAACGTCCTGACTTTC. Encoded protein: CASSLFGTGANVLTF.

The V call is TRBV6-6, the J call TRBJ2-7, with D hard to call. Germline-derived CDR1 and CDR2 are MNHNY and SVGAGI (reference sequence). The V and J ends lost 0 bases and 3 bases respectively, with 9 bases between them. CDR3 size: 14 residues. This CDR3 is CASSYSRGGYEQYF. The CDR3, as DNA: TGTGCCAGCAGTTACTCTCGTGGCGGCTACGAGCAGTACTTC.